The present T cell receptor (beta chain) was sequenced within a study of shared clonotypes between healthy human individuals. Overall study findings and caveats: Depth was large, yet rarefaction showed that sorted-subset sequencing was incomplete. The naive CD4 repertoires of four donors were compared, and approximately 4.7% of clonotypes were shared.

The CDR3 has 13 amino acids. Germline V gene lookup returns CDR1 SQVTM and CDR2 ANQGSEA. V lost 6 bases and J lost 6; bases outside the gene matches: 10. Memory CD4+ cells were the fraction left after CD45RA+ naive selection. Profiled with immunoSEQ multiplex PCR; TCRdb holds only in-frame clones, not every one. The sample carries roughly 1.4 million clones, around 98.5% recorded once. A word on this clone: Its specificity is not known.

The TCR was taken from a man aged 25 to 45 in good health. Sequenced input: naive CD4+ T cells sorted from blood. Subset in this sample: CD45RA+ positively selected. This chain connects TRBV29-1 to TRBJ1-2, with TRBD1 matching 7 bases. The CDR3 coding sequence is TGCAGCGTCGACAGGGTGCTACGGAATGGCTACACCTTC. Translated: CSVDRVLRNGYTF.